The rows below give T cell receptor beta chains drawn from one sample of a study of shared clonotypes between healthy human individuals. Assay used: immunoSEQ multiplex PCR; TCRdb lists only in-frame clones, some missing. The sample contains more than 2 million clones, roughly 94% of which appear only once. Input material: naive CD4+ T cells sorted from blood. The receptor source for this set is a young man in good health. Each CDR3 is given with its conserved first and last residue. A D gene is named only where the DNA matches it firmly. Where a row states a size, it is once, few, many or the class of an expanded clone; other rows omit it.

v_call	j_call	clone_size	d_call	cdr3_nt	cdr3_aa
TRBV7-9	TRBJ1-3	-	-	TGTGCCAGCAGCCAGGATACGGGGGCAGGTGGAAACACCATATATTTT	CASSQDTGAGGNTIYF
TRBV2	TRBJ2-1	-	TRBD2	TGTGCCAGCAGTGAAAAGATAGGACTAGCCCAGTTCTTC	CASSEKIGLAQFF
TRBV13	TRBJ2-1	-	TRBD2	TGTGCCAGCAGCTTCACTCTGCGCGGGAGCTACAATGAGCAGTTCTTC	CASSFTLRGSYNEQFF
TRBV6-5	TRBJ2-5	-	-	TGTGCCAGCAGTGAACGAGAGACCCAGTACTTC	CASSERETQYF
TRBV6-1	TRBJ1-2	-	-	TGTGCCAGCAGTGATTGGCAGCTCACGGGCTACACCTTC	CASSDWQLTGYTF
TRBV4-3	TRBJ1-6	-	-	TGCGCCAGCAGCCAAGGATTTGGGAATAATTCACCCCTCCACTTT	CASSQGFGNNSPLHF
TRBV2	TRBJ2-2	-	TRBD2	TGTGCCAGCGGAATTAGCGGGTTCACCGGGGAGCTGTTTTTT	CASGISGFTGELFF
TRBV7-9	TRBJ1-1	-	-	TGTGCCAGCAGCCGGTCGGGGGAGAACACTGAAGCTTTCTTT	CASSRSGENTEAFF
TRBV5-1	TRBJ1-1	once	-	TGCGCCAGCAGCGAGGGGTCAGTGAACACTGAAGCTTTCTTT	CASSEGSVNTEAFF
TRBV5-1	TRBJ1-4	-	-	TGCGCCAGCAGCCGCCCAAATGAGGGTGAAAAACTGTTTTTT	CASSRPNEGEKLFF
TRBV28	TRBJ2-2	once	-	TGTGCCAGCAGACGGGAGTCCCAGCCCTCCCCTAGGCACACCGGGGAGCTGTTTTTT	CASRRESQPSPRHTGELFF
TRBV9	TRBJ2-1	-	TRBD1	TGTGCCAGCAGCGTAGTTACAGGGGAAACTGAGCAGTTCTTC	CASSVVTGETEQFF
TRBV5-6	TRBJ1-5	-	TRBD1	TGTGCCAGCAGCTCCGGGACAGGGGGGAATCAGCCCCAGCATTTT	CASSSGTGGNQPQHF
TRBV9	TRBJ1-5	once	-	TGTGCCAGCAGCGTAGATGGAGGGGGAAGCAATCAGCCCCAGCATTTT	CASSVDGGGSNQPQHF
TRBV7-9	TRBJ2-1	-	-	TGTGCCAGCAGCCCTCTTTGGTGGCAGGTCAATGAGCAGTTCTTC	CASSPLWWQVNEQFF
TRBV6-5	TRBJ1-2	-	-	TGTGCCAGCAGCCCCCTAACGGTGGGCTACACCTTC	CASSPLTVGYTF
TRBV30	TRBJ1-1	-	-	TGTGCCTGGACGAGGGCGGCCTCACTTGAAGCTTTCTTT	CAWTRAASLEAFF
TRBV19	TRBJ2-1	-	TRBD2	TGTGCCAGTAGTATAGACCACAGCGGGAGAAATTTCAATGAGCAGTTCTTC	CASSIDHSGRNFNEQFF
TRBV30	TRBJ2-7	-	TRBD2	TGTGCCTGGAGTCGGGACTACGGCTCCTACGAGCAGTACTTC	CAWSRDYGSYEQYF
TRBV7-2	TRBJ1-2	-	TRBD1	TGTGCCAGCAGCGAAACAGGGGGAAACTATGGCTACACCTTC	CASSETGGNYGYTF
TRBV5-8	TRBJ1-5	-	-	TGTGCCAGCAGCTTAACAGGACAGAGCAATCAGCCCCAGCATTTT	CASSLTGQSNQPQHF
TRBV5-1	TRBJ2-7	-	TRBD1	TGCGCCAGCAGCTTTACAGGGGGTTACGAGCAGTACTTC	CASSFTGGYEQYF
TRBV2	TRBJ1-1	-	TRBD1	TGTGCCAGCAGTGAAGCCCCTACAGGGGGTGCCGAAGCTTTCTTT	CASSEAPTGGAEAFF
TRBV7-9	TRBJ2-7	-	-	TGTGCCAGCAGCTTATCGAACACCGAGCAGTACTTC	CASSLSNTEQYF
TRBV7-2	TRBJ2-3	-	-	TGTGCCAGCAGCCTCGGACTAATCACAGATACGCAGTATTTT	CASSLGLITDTQYF
TRBV18	TRBJ1-5	-	TRBD1	TGTGCCAGCTCAAAAGACAGGGGGGGAGATCAGCCCCAGCATTTT	CASSKDRGGDQPQHF
TRBV6-1	TRBJ1-6	-	-	TGTGCCAGCAGTGAAGAAAGGGGCCGGGGATCAAATTCACCCCTCCACTTT	CASSEERGRGSNSPLHF
TRBV2	TRBJ2-5	-	TRBD1	TGTGCCAGCAGCGTAAACAGGGGAGAGACCCAGTACTTC	CASSVNRGETQYF
TRBV27	TRBJ2-1	-	-	TGTGCCAGCAGTTTAATTAGGATGAGCTCCTACAATGAGCAGTTCTTC	CASSLIRMSSYNEQFF
TRBV9	TRBJ2-3	few	-	TGTGCCAGCAGCGTAGATCACACAGATACGCAGTATTTT	CASSVDHTDTQYF
TRBV30	TRBJ2-7	-	-	TGTGCCTGGAGTGAGGGGGTTTTAGGCTACGAGCAGTACTTC	CAWSEGVLGYEQYF
TRBV4-1	TRBJ2-1	-	TRBD2	TGCGCCAGCAGCCAAGAGACACTAGCGCCGACCTACAATGAGCAGTTCTTC	CASSQETLAPTYNEQFF
TRBV5-4	TRBJ1-1	-	-	TGTGCCAGCAGCTTGGTAGACACTGAAGCTTTCTTT	CASSLVDTEAFF
TRBV10-2	TRBJ1-5	once	-	TGCGCCAGCAGTGTACAGGGAGGGCAGCCCCAGCATTTT	CASSVQGGQPQHF
TRBV18	TRBJ2-7	-	TRBD1	TGTGCCAGCTCACCACCGGGACAGGGGAGGGAGCAGTACTTC	CASSPPGQGREQYF
TRBV27	TRBJ1-2	-	-	TGTGCCAGCAGTTTATTCGGCAGGGGCGAAGGCTACACCTTC	CASSLFGRGEGYTF
TRBV30	TRBJ2-3	-	TRBD2	TGTGCCTGGAGTGTACGGCTAGCGGGAGGAGATACGCAGTATTTT	CAWSVRLAGGDTQYF
TRBV4-3	TRBJ1-1	few	-	TGCGCCAGCAGCCCCGAGTTACAACAGAACACTGAAGCTTTCTTT	CASSPELQQNTEAFF
TRBV5-1	TRBJ2-5	-	-	TGCGCCAGCAGCTTGAGGCTAGTTGGCGGAGAGACCCAGTACTTC	CASSLRLVGGETQYF
TRBV11-2	TRBJ1-6	-	-	TGTGCCAGCAGCTTACTCAACCTGGGGAATTCACCCCTCCACTTT	CASSLLNLGNSPLHF
TRBV5-1	TRBJ2-3	-	-	TGCGCCAGCAGCCCCCGCGTATGGGATGCCCGGGTCAATACGCAGTATTTT	CASSPRVWDARVNTQYF
TRBV11-2	TRBJ2-2	-	-	TGTGCCAGCAGCTTGGGCGCGGTCGGGGAGCTGTTTTTT	CASSLGAVGELFF